The 12 T cell receptor beta chains listed next were all sequenced from one sample in a study of neurological immune-mediated disorders. From the 5' RACE reads, TCRdb called clonotypes with MiXCR, one entry per CDR3 protein. The sample yields about 66,000 distinct CDR3 sequences, nearly 3.5% seen once. Sequencing was carried out using PBMCs. The receptors were sampled from a man aged 35 to 55 with multiple sclerosis.

Many counts were recorded for this clonotype. This sequence joins TRBV20-1 and TRBJ2-2, with 10 bases fitting TRBD1. This CDR3 has 16 amino acids. Germline-derived CDR1 and CDR2 are DFQATT and SNEGSKA (reference sequence). Trimming cost V 5 bases and J 4 bases; bases outside gene matches: 10. The CDR3 sequence: CSAALWDRGGTGELFF. The CDR3 DNA reads as TGCAGTGCTGCGCTTTGGGACAGGGGAGGCACCGGGGAGCTGTTTTTT.

This clonotype was detected ten times or more. V gene TRBV20-1 combines with J gene TRBJ2-3; 9 bases agree with TRBD1. From germline, CDR1 is DFQATT and CDR2 SNEGSKA (reference sequence). V trimming: 0 bases; J trimming: 0 bases; junction bases outside the gene matches: 7. The CDR3 totals 17 residues. CDR3 amino acids: CSARDLGTGTSTDTQYF. The CDR3 nucleotides read TGCAGTGCTAGAGATCTAGGGACAGGGACGAGCACAGATACGCAGTATTTT.

The chain combines TRBV5-1 with TRBJ1-6; D is perhaps TRBD1 (5 bases). Germline CDR1 is SGHRS and CDR2 is YFSETQ. CDR3 length equals 15 residues. V was trimmed by 4 bases and J by 5 bases, leaving 13 bases between them. CDR3 in DNA: TGCGCCAGCAGCCGATATGGGGGAAATAATTCACCCCTCCACTTT. It is translated as CASSRYGGNNSPLHF. The complete variable domain, with remaining parts taken from reference TRBV5-1 and TRBJ1-6, reads KAGVTQTPRYLIKTRGQQVTLSCSPISGHRSVSWYQQTPGQGLQFLFEYFSETQRNKGNFPGRFSGRQFSNSRSEMNVSTLELGDSALYLCASSRYGGNNSPLHFGNGTRLTVT.

This clonotype appeared many times. The rearrangement joins TRBV7-2 to TRBJ1-1; no definite D call. The germline V and J ends were trimmed by 2 bases and 2 bases, with 6 bases remaining between them. The CDR3 consists of 13 residues. CDR1 SGHTA and CDR2 FQGNSA come from the germline V gene. CDR3 amino acids: CASSLLGNTEAFF. The CDR3 DNA is TGTGCCAGCAGCTTACTCGGCAACACTGAAGCTTTCTTT.

This clonotype was counted a few times. The chain employs TRBV29-1 and TRBJ2-1; possible D gene TRBD1, 6 bases. Trimming removed 8 bases from V and 3 bases from J, with 14 bases in between. Germline CDR1 and CDR2: SQVTM and ANQGSEA. The CDR3 is 13 amino acids. This CDR3 reads CSLAGVGYNEQFF. CDR3 in DNA: TGCAGCCTGGCAGGGGTGGGCTACAATGAGCAGTTCTTC.

This chain uses TRBV6-6 with TRBJ2-5; D not certain. With 7 bases removed from V and 0 bases from J, the gap between germline ends came to 12 bases. This CDR3 region has 14 residues. Germline V lookup: CDR1 MNHNY, CDR2 SVGAGI (reference sequence). This CDR3 is CASIPDGNQETQYF. The CDR3 DNA reads as TGTGCCAGCATTCCGGACGGAAACCAAGAGACCCAGTACTTC.

The sample holds many counts of this clonotype. The chain carries TRBV29-1 and TRBJ1-2; 8 positions agree with TRBD1. The CDR3 runs to 11 residues. Germline V gene lookup returns CDR1 SQVTM and CDR2 ANQGSEA. With 8 bases clipped from V and 4 bases from J, the junction kept 3 bases outside the gene matches. The CDR3 DNA follows: TGCAGCCTCGGACAGGGCTATGGCTACACCTTC. Translation: CSLGQGYGYTF.

This clonotype was counted many times. The genes are TRBV12-3 or TRBV12-4 and TRBJ2-7; D is unclear. V was clipped by 4 bases and J by 4 bases, with 11 bases between them. The CDR3 totals 13 residues. The CDR3 coding sequence is TGTGCCAGCAGTTACACAGCGAGTTACGAGCAGTACTTC. Translating gives CASSYTASYEQYF.

This clonotype was detected ten times or more. V is TRBV20-1 and J is TRBJ2-7; D is perhaps TRBD1 or TRBD2 (5 bases each). V gave up 4 bases and J gave up 6 bases, with 13 bases separating them. The CDR3 consists of 12 residues. The germline V gene encodes CDR1 DFQATT and CDR2 SNEGSKA (reference sequence). CDR3 sequence: CSAKISGREQYF. In DNA form, the CDR3 reads TGCAGTGCTAAGATATCGGGGCGCGAGCAGTACTTC.

This clonotype was recorded many times. The chain carries TRBV27 and TRBJ2-7; D ambiguous. Germline V gene lookup returns CDR1 MNHEY and CDR2 SMNVEV (reference sequence). This CDR3 spans 9 amino acids. V lost 5 bases and J 7 bases, leaving 3 bases between the germline ends. For the CDR3, the DNA is TGTGCCAGCAGTCCTGAGCAGTACTTC. Encoded protein: CASSPEQYF.

Ten or more counts support this clonotype. The rearrangement joins TRBV5-1 to TRBJ2-2, with 10 bases fitting TRBD2. Unmatched junction bases numbered 20, after V lost 4 bases and J lost 8 bases. CDR1 and CDR2 (germline): SGHRS, YFSETQ. CDR3 length: 19 residues. CDR3 amino acids: CASSVDWSSGRAVEGELFF. The CDR3, as DNA: TGCGCCAGCAGCGTCGACTGGTCGAGCGGGAGGGCAGTGGAGGGGGAGCTGTTTTTT.

This clonotype was recorded many times. The rearrangement uses TRBV6-6 and TRBJ1-2; possible D gene TRBD1, 6 bases. The CDR3 is 16 residues long. Germline assignment: CDR1 MNHNY and CDR2 SVGAGI (reference sequence). With 6 bases removed from V and 5 bases from J, the gap between germline ends came to 22 bases. The CDR3 loop is CASRTGGATDSYGYTF. CDR3 coding DNA: TGTGCCAGCAGGACTGGGGGGGCCACCGACTCTTATGGCTACACCTTC.